This section outlines one TCR beta chain sequence together with its context. Its antigen remains unidentified. This entry belongs to a study of T cell responses to AZD1222 COVID-19 vaccine. Study-level results: With dominance at 160-218 and 743-854, vaccine-associated CD4 TCRs spanned spike. The study sampled repertoires only after the peak T cell response. Elevations in Spike-specific TCR breadth and depth followed administration of two AZD1222 doses. Among AZD1222 vaccinees, only six were seropositive at baseline.

V shed 5 bases and J 4 bases; nucleotides not matched to a gene: 2. The CDR3 sequence is 14 residues long. CDR1 is SNHLY, CDR2 FYNNEI, per germline. The assay was immunoSEQ multiplex PCR, and TCRdb's table has in-frame clones only and misses some. The table shows 140,000 to 150,000 clones, with nearly 90% occurring only once. The chain recombines TRBV2 with TRBJ1-5; the match to TRBD1 covers 10 bases. The origin of this receptor is an adult who received the MenACWY meningococcal vaccine as a control. Here the sequenced sample was peripheral blood, taken 28 days after the second dose of the MenACWY control vaccine. CDR3 protein: CASSPDRGNQPQHF. CDR3 bases: TGTGCCAGCAGTCCGGACAGGGGGAATCAGCCCCAGCATTTT.